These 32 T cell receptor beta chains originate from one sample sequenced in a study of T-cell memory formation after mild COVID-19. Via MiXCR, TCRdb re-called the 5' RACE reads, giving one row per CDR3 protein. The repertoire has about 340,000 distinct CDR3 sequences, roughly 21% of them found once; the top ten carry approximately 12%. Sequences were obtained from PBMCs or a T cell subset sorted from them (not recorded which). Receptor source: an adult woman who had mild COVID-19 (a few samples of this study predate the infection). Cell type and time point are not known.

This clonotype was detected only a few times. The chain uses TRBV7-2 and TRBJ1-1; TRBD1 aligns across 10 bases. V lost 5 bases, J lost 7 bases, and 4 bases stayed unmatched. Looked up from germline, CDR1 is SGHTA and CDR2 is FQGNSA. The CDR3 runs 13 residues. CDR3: CASSRDRGGEAFF. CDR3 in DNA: TGTGCCAGCAGCAGGGACAGGGGTGGTGAAGCTTTCTTT.

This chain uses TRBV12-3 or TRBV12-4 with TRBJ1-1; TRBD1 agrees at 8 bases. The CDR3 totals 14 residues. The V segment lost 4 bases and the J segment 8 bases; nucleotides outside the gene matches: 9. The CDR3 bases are TGTGCCAGCAGTTACCCTGGACAGGGAAAAGAAGCTTTCTTT. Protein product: CASSYPGQGKEAFF.

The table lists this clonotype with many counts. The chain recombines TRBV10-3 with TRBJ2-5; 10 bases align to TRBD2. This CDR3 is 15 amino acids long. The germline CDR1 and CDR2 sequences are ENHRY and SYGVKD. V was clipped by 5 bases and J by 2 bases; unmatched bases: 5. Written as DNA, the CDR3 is TGTGCCATCAGTTCAATAGCGGGAGGACAAGAGACCCAGTACTTC. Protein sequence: CAISSIAGGQETQYF.

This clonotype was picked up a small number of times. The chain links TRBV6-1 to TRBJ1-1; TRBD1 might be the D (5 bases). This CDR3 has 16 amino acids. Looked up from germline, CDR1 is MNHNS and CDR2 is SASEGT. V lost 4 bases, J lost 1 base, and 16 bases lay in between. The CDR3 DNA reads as TGTGCCAGCAGTGTAAGGGGTTGGGACCCGAACACTGAAGCTTTCTTT. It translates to CASSVRGWDPNTEAFF.

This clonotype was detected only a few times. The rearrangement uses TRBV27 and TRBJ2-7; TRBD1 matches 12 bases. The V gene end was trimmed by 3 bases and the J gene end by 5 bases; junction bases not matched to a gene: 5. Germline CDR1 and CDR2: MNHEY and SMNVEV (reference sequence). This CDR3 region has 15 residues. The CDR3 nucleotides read TGTGCCAGCAGTTTTCACGGGACAGGGGGCCACGAGCAGTACTTC. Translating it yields CASSFHGTGGHEQYF.

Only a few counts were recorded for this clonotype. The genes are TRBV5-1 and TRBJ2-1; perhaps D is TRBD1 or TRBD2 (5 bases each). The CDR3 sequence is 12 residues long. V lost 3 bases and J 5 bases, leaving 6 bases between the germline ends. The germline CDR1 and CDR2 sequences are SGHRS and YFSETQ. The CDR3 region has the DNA TGCGCCAGCAGCTGGGGACACAATGAGCAGTTCTTC. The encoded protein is CASSWGHNEQFF.

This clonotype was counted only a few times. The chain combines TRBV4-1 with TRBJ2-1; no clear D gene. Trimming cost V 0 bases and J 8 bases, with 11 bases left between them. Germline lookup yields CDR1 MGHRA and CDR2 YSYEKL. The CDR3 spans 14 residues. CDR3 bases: TGCGCCAGCAGCCAAGAGTTGACGGGCGATGAGCAGTTCTTC. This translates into CASSQELTGDEQFF.

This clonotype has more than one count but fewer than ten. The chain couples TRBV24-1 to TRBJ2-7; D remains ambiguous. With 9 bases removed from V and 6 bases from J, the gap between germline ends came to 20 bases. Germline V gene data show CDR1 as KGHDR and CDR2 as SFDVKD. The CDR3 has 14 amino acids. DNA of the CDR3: TGTGCCACCCCTCTGGACCTCTGGCCTTGCGAGCAGTACTTC. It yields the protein CATPLDLWPCEQYF.

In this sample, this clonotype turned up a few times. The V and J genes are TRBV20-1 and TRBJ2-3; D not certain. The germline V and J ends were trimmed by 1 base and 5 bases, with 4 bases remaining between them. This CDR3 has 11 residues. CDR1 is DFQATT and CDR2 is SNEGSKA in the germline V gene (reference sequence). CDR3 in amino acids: CSARVIDTQYF. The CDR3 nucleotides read TGCAGTGCTAGAGTCATAGATACGCAGTATTTT.

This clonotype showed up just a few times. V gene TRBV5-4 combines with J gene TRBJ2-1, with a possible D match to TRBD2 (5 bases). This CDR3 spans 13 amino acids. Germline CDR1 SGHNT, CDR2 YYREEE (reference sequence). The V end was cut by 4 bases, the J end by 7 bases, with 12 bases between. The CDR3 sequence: CASSPREVNEQFF. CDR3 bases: TGTGCCAGCAGCCCCCGGGAAGTGAATGAGCAGTTCTTC. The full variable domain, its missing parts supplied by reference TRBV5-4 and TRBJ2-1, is ETGVTQSPTHLIKTRGQQVTLRCSSQSGHNTVSWYQQALGQGPQFIFQYYREEENGRGNFPPRFSGLQFPNYSSELNVNALELDDSALYLCASSPREVNEQFFGPGTRLTVL.

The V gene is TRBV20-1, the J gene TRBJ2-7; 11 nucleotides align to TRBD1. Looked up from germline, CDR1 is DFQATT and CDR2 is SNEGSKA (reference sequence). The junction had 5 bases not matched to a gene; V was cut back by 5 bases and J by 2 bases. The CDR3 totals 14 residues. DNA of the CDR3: TGCAGTGCTTATCCGGACAGGGGGCCCTACGAGCAGTACTTC. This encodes CSAYPDRGPYEQYF.

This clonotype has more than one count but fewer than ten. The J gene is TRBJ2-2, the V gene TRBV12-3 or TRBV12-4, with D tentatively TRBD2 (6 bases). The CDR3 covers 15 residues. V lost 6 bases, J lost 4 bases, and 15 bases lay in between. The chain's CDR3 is CASSPGLGGTGELFF. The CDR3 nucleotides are TGTGCCAGCAGCCCGGGACTGGGCGGCACCGGGGAGCTGTTTTTT.

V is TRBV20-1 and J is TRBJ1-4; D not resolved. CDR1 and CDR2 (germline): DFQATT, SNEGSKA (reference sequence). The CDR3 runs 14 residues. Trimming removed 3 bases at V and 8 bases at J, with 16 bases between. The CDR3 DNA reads TGCAGTGCTAGGTCCGTCTCCCTCGGGGAAAAACTGTTTTTT. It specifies CSARSVSLGEKLFF.

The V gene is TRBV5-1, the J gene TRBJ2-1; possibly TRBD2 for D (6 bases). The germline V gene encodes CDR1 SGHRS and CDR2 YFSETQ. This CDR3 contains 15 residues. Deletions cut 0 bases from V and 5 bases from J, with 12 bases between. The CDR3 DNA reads TGCGCCAGCAGCTTGGCCACTAGCACCAACAATGAGCAGTTCTTC. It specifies CASSLATSTNNEQFF.

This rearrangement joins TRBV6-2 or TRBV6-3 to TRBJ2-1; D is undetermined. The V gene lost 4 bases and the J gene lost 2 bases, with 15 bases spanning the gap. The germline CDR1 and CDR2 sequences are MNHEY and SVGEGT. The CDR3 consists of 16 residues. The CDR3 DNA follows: TGTGCCAGCAGTTTAGGGCCGGGTGTCCCCTACAATGAGCAGTTCTTC. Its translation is CASSLGPGVPYNEQFF.

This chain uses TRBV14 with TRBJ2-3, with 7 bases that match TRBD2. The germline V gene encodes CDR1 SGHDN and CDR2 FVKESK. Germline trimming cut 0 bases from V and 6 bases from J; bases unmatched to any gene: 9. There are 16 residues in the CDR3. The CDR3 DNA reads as TGTGCCAGCAGCCAAGATGAGCTGGCGGGAGTGGATACGCAGTATTTT. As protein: CASSQDELAGVDTQYF.

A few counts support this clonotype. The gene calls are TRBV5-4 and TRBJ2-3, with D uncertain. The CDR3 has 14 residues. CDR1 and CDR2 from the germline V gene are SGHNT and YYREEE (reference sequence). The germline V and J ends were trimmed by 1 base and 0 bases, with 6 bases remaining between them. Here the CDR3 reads CASSLSESTDTQYF. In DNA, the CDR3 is TGTGCCAGCAGCTTGTCGGAAAGCACAGATACGCAGTATTTT. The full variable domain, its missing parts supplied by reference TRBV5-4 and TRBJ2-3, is ETGVTQSPTHLIKTRGQQVTLRCSSQSGHNTVSWYQQALGQGPQFIFQYYREEENGRGNFPPRFSGLQFPNYSSELNVNALELDDSALYLCASSLSESTDTQYFGPGTRLTVL.

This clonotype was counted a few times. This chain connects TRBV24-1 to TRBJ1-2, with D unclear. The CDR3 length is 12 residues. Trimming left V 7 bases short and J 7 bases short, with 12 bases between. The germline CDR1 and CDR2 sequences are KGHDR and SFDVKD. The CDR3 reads CATSSRNGGYTF. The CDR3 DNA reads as TGTGCCACCAGCTCCCGTAACGGTGGCTACACCTTC.

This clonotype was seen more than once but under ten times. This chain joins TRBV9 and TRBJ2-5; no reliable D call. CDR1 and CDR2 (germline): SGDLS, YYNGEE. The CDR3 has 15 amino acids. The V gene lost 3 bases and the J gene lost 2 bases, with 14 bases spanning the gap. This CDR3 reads CASSAGGRLQETQYF. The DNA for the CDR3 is TGTGCCAGCAGCGCGGGCGGACGATTACAAGAGACCCAGTACTTC.

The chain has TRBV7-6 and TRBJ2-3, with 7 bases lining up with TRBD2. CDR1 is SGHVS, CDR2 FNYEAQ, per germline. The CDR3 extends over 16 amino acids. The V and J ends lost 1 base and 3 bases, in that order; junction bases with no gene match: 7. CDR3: CASSLVAGVRTDTQYF. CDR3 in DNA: TGTGCCAGCAGCTTAGTGGCGGGAGTGAGGACAGATACGCAGTATTTT. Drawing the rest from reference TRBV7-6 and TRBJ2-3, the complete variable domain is GAGVSQSPRYKVTKRGQDVALRCDPISGHVSLYWYRQALGQGPEFLTYFNYEAQQDKSGLPNDRFSAERPEGSISTLTIQRTEQRDSAMYRCASSLVAGVRTDTQYFGPGTRLTVL.

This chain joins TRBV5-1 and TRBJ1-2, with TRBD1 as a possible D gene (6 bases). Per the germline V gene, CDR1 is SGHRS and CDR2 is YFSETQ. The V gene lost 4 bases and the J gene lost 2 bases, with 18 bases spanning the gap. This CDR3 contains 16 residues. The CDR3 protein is CASSPWRGSRNYGYTF. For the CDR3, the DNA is TGCGCCAGCAGCCCCTGGAGGGGGTCGAGGAACTATGGCTACACCTTC. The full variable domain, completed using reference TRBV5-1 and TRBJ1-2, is KAGVTQTPRYLIKTRGQQVTLSCSPISGHRSVSWYQQTPGQGLQFLFEYFSETQRNKGNFPGRFSGRQFSNSRSEMNVSTLELGDSALYLCASSPWRGSRNYGYTFGSGTRLTVV.

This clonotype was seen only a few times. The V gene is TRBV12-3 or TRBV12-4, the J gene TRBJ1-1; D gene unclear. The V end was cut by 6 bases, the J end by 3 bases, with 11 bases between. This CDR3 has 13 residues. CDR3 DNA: TGTGCCAGCAGGCCAACCCGGGACACTGAAGCTTTCTTT. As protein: CASRPTRDTEAFF.

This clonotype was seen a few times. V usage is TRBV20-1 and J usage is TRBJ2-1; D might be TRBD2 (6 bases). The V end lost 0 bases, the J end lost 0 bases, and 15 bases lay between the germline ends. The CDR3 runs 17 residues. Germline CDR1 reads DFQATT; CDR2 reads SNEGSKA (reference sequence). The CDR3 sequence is CSARDPRRGISYNEQFF. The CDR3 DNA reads TGCAGTGCTAGAGATCCTCGGCGGGGAATCTCCTACAATGAGCAGTTCTTC.

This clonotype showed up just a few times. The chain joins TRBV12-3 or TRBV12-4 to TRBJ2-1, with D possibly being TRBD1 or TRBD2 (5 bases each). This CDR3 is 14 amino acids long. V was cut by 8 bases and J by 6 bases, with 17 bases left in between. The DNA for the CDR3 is TGTGCCAGCGGCCGTGAGGGGTTGGTCAATGAGCAGTTCTTC. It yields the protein CASGREGLVNEQFF.

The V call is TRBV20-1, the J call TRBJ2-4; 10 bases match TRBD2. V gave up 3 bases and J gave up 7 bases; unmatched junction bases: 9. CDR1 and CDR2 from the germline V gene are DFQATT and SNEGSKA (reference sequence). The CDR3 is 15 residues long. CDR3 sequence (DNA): TGCAGTGCTAGGATGGCTAGCGGGAGTAGGAACATTCAGTACTTC. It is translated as CSARMASGSRNIQYF.

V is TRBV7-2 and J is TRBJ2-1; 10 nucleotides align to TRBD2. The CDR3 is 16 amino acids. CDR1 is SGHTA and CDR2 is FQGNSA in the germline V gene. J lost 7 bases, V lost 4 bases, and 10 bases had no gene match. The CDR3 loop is CASSSLAGSVGNEQFF. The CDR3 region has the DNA TGTGCCAGCAGCTCACTAGCGGGATCGGTTGGGAATGAGCAGTTCTTC. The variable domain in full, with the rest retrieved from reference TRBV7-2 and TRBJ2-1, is GAGVSQSPSNKVTEKGKDVELRCDPISGHTALYWYRQSLGQGLEFLIYFQGNSAPDKSGLPSDRFSAERTGGSVSTLTIQRTQQEDSAVYLCASSSLAGSVGNEQFFGPGTRLTVL.

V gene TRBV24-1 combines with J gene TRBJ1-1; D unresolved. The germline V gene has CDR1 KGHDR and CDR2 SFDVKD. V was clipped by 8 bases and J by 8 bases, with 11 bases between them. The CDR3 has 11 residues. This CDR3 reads CATKFGAEAFF. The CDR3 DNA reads TGTGCCACCAAGTTCGGCGCGGAAGCTTTCTTT.

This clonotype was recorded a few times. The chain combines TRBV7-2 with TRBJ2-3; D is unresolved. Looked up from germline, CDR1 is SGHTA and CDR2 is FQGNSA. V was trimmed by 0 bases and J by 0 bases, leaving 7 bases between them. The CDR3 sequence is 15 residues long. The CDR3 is CASSLALLSTDTQYF. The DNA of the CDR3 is TGTGCCAGCAGCTTAGCGCTCCTTAGCACAGATACGCAGTATTTT.

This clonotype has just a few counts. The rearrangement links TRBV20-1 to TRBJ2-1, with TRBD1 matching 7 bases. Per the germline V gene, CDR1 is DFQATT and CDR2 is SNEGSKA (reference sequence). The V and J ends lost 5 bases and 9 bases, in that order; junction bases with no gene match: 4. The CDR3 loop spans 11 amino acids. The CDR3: CSAAQGVEQFF. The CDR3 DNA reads TGCAGTGCTGCTCAGGGGGTTGAGCAGTTCTTC.

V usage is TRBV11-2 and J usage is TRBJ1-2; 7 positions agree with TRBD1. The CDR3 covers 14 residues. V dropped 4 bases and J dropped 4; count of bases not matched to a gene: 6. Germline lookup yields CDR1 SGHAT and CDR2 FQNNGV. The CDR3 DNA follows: TGTGCCAGCAGCTCCACAGGGGCTGGCTATGGCTACACCTTC. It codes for CASSSTGAGYGYTF. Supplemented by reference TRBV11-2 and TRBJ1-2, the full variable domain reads EAGVAQSPRYKIIEKRQSVAFWCNPISGHATLYWYQQILGQGPKLLIQFQNNGVVDDSQLPKDRFSAERLKGVDSTLKIQPAKLEDSAVYLCASSSTGAGYGYTFGSGTRLTVV.

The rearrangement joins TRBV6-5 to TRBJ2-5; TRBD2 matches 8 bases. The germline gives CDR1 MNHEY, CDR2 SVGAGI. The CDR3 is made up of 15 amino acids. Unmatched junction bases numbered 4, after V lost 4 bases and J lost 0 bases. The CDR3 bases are TGTGCCAGCAGTTCGGGAGGGGTTGACCAAGAGACCCAGTACTTC. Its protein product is CASSSGGVDQETQYF.

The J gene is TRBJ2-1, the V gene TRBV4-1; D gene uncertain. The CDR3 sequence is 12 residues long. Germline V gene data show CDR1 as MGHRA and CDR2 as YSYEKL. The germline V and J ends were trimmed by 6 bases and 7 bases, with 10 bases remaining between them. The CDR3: CASSLRKNEQFF. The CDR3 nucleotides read TGCGCCAGCAGTCTCCGAAAGAATGAGCAGTTCTTC.